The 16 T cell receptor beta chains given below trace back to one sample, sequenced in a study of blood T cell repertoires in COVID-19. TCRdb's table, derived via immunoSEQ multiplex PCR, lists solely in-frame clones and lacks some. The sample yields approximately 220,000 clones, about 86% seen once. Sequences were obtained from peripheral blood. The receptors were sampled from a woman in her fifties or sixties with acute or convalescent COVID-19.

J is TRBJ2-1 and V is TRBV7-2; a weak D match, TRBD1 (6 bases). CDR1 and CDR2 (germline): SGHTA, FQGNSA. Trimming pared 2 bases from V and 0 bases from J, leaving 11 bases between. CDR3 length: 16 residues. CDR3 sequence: CASSLLGASSYNEQFF. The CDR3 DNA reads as TGTGCCAGCAGCTTATTGGGGGCCAGCTCCTACAATGAGCAGTTCTTC.

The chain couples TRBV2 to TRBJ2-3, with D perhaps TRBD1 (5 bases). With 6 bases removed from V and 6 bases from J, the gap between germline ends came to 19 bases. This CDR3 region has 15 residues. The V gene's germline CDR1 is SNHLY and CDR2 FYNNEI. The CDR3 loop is CASSPAFGPGDTQYF. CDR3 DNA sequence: TGTGCCAGCAGCCCAGCCTTTGGGCCAGGGGATACGCAGTATTTT. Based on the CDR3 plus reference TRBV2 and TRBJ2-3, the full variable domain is EPEVTQTPSHQVTQMGQEVILRCVPISNHLYFYWYRQILGQKVEFLVSFYNNEISEKSEIFDDQFSVERPDGSNFTLKIRSTKLEDSAMYFCASSPAFGPGDTQYFGPGTRLTVL.

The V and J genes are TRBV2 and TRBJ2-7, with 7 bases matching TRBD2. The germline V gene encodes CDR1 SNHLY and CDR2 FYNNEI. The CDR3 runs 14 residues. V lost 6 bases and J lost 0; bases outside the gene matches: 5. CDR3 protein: CASRSGDYSYEQYF. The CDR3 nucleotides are TGTGCCAGCAGGTCGGGGGACTACTCCTACGAGCAGTACTTC.

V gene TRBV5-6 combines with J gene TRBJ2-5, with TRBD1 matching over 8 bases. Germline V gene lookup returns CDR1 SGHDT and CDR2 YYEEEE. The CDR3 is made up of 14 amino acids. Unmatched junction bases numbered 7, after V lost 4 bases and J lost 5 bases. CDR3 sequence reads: CASSRTGIEETQYF. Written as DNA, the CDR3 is TGTGCCAGCAGCCGGACAGGGATCGAGGAGACCCAGTACTTC. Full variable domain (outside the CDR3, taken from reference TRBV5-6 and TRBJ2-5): DAGVTQSPTHLIKTRGQQVTLRCSPKSGHDTVSWYQQALGQGPQFIFQYYEEEERQRGNFPDRFSGHQFPNYSSELNVNALLLGDSALYLCASSRTGIEETQYFGPGTRLLVL.

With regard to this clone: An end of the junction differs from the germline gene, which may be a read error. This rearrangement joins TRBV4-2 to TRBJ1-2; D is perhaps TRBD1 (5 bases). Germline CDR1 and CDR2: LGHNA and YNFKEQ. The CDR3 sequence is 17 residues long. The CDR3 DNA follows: TGTGCCAGCAGTCAAGACGAGCGTGGGGGGAATAGCTATGGCTACACCTTC. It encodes CASSQDERGGNSYGYTF.

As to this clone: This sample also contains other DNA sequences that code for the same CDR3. CDR3 in amino acids: CASSTGANYGYTF. CDR3 in DNA: TGTGCCAGTAGTACAGGGGCCAACTATGGCTACACCTTC. The chain has TRBV19 and TRBJ1-2; D is perhaps TRBD1 (6 bases). The CDR3 consists of 13 residues. Germline CDR1 LNHDA, CDR2 SQIVND (reference sequence). The V end lost 4 bases, the J end lost 2 bases, and 8 bases lay between the germline ends.

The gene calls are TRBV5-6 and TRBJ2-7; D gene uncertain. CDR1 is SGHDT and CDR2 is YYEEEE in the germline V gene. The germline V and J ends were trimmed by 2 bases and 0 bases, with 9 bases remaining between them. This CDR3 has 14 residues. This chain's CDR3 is CASSFQFSSYEQYF. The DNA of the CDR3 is TGTGCCAGCAGCTTTCAGTTCAGCTCCTACGAGCAGTACTTC. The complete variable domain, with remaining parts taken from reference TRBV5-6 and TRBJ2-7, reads DAGVTQSPTHLIKTRGQQVTLRCSPKSGHDTVSWYQQALGQGPQFIFQYYEEEERQRGNFPDRFSGHQFPNYSSELNVNALLLGDSALYLCASSFQFSSYEQYFGPGTRLTVT.

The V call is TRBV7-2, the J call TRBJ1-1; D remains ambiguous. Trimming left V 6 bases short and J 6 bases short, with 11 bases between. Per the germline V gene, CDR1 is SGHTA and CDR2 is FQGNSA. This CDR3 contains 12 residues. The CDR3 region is CASSRYGAEAFF. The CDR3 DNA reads TGTGCCAGCAGTCGGTACGGGGCTGAAGCTTTCTTT.

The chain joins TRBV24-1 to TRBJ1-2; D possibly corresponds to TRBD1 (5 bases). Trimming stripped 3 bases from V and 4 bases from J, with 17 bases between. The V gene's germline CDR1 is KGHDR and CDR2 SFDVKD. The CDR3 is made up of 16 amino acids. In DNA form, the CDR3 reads TGTGCCACCAGTGATCCCCCGGACACACGCGGCTATGGCTACACCTTC. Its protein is CATSDPPDTRGYGYTF.

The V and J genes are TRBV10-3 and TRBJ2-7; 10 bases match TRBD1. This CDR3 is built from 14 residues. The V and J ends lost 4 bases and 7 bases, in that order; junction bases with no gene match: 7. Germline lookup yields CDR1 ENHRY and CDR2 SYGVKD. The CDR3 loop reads CAISARQGAEEQYF. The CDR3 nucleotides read TGTGCCATCAGTGCCCGACAGGGGGCGGAGGAGCAGTACTTC.

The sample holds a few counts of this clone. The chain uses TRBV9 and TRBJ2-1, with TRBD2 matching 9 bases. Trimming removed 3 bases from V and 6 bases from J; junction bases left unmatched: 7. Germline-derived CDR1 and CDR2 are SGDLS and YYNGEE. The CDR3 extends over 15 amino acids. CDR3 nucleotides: TGTGCCAGCAGCGCGACTAGCGGCTGGATCAATGAGCAGTTCTTC. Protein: CASSATSGWINEQFF. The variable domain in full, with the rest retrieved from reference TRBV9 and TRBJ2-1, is DSGVTQTPKHLITATGQRVTLRCSPRSGDLSVYWYQQSLDQGLQFLIQYYNGEERAKGNILERFSAQQFPDLHSELNLSSLELGDSALYFCASSATSGWINEQFFGPGTRLTVL.

The CDR3 here is CASNRGQGAMTGANVLTF. The CDR3 DNA reads as TGTGCCAGCAACCGCGGACAGGGGGCCATGACTGGGGCCAACGTCCTGACTTTC. This chain uses TRBV5-4 with TRBJ2-6, with 11 bases matching TRBD1. V lost 6 bases, J lost 2 bases, and 10 bases stayed unmatched. Germline V gene data show CDR1 as SGHNT and CDR2 as YYREEE (reference sequence). This CDR3 spans 18 amino acids.

CDR3 in amino acids: CASSSLDSEAFF. The CDR3 DNA sequence: TGTGCCAGCAGCTCATTGGACAGTGAAGCTTTCTTT. This sequence joins TRBV7-9 and TRBJ1-1; TRBD1 is a possible D gene (6 bases). Per the germline V gene, CDR1 is SEHNR and CDR2 is FQNEAQ (reference sequence). CDR3 size: 12 residues. V was shortened by 4 bases and J by 7 bases, with 10 bases between the two germline ends.

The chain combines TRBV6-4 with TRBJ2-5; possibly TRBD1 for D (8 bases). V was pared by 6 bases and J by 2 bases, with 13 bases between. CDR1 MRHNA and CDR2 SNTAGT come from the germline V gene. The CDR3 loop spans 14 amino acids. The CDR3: CASRGQGGQETQYF. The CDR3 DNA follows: TGTGCCAGCAGAGGACAGGGAGGGCAAGAGACCCAGTACTTC.

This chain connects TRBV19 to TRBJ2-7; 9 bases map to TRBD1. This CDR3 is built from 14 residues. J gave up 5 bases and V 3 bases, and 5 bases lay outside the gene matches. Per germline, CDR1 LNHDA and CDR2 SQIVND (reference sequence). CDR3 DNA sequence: TGTGCCAGTAGTATCGGGACAGGGACCCACGAGCAGTACTTC. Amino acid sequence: CASSIGTGTHEQYF.

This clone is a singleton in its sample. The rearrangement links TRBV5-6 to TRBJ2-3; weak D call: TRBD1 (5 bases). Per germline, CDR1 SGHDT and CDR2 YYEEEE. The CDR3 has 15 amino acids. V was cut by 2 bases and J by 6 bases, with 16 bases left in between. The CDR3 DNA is TGTGCCAGCAGCTTAGGTGGGGCTGCTTCGGATACGCAGTATTTT. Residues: CASSLGGAASDTQYF.